The 21 T cell receptor beta chains presented below share a single source sample, sequenced in a study of T cell responses to AZD1222 COVID-19 vaccine. Using immunoSEQ multiplex PCR, the repertoire was profiled, and TCRdb retains in-frame clones only, with some absent. The sample contains 200,000 to 250,000 clones, roughly 94% of which appear only once. Sequencing was performed on peripheral blood, taken 28 days after the second dose of the MenACWY control vaccine. These TCRs come from an adult who received the MenACWY meningococcal vaccine as a control.

The chain employs TRBV16 and TRBJ1-1; 7 bases agree with TRBD1. There are 17 residues in the CDR3. Trimming at V came to 3 bases and at J to 1 base, leaving 11 bases not matched to a gene. Germline values: CDR1 KGHSY, CDR2 FQNENV. The CDR3 sequence: CASSHSLDRVANTEAFF. Written as DNA, the CDR3 is TGTGCCAGCAGCCATTCCCTCGACAGGGTAGCGAACACTGAAGCTTTCTTT.

The J gene is TRBJ2-3, the V gene TRBV13, with a weak D call TRBD2 (10 bases). The CDR3 loop spans 19 amino acids. CDR1 is PRHDT, CDR2 FYEKMQ, per germline (reference sequence). V dropped 5 bases and J dropped 2 bases, with 26 bases sitting between them. CDR3 bases: TGTGCCAGCAGCCTGAGGACAGGGGAGACTAGCGGGTTCACAGATACGCAGTATTTT. Protein sequence: CASSLRTGETSGFTDTQYF.

This clone was detected only once. This chain links TRBV3-1 (or the pseudogene TRBV3-2) with TRBJ2-3; maybe TRBD2 (5 bases). With 1 base removed from V and 0 bases from J, the gap between germline ends came to 11 bases. The germline CDR1 and CDR2 sequences are LGHDT and YNNKEL (reference sequence). The CDR3 covers 16 residues. The CDR3 here is CASSQGTPTSTDTQYF. The DNA of the CDR3 is TGTGCCAGCAGCCAAGGGACTCCTACTAGCACAGATACGCAGTATTTT.

The V gene is TRBV28, the J gene TRBJ1-6; 7 bases are a match to TRBD1. CDR3 size: 13 residues. Unmatched junction bases numbered 5, after V lost 8 bases and J lost 7 bases. The germline V gene has CDR1 MDHEN and CDR2 SYDVKM. For the CDR3, the DNA is TGTGCCAGCGAAAGGACAGGCAATTCACCCCTCCACTTT. This sequence encodes CASERTGNSPLHF. The full variable domain, completed using reference TRBV28 and TRBJ1-6, is DVKVTQSSRYLVKRTGEKVFLECVQDMDHENMFWYRQDPGLGLRLIYFSYDVKMKEKGDIPEGYSVSREKKERFSLILESASTNQTSMYLCASERTGNSPLHFGNGTRLTVT.

The chain employs TRBV19 and TRBJ1-3; D is possibly TRBD1 (5 bases). The CDR3 has 13 amino acids. The V gene lost 11 bases and the J gene lost 3 bases, with 14 bases spanning the gap. CDR1 and CDR2 from the germline V gene are LNHDA and SQIVND (reference sequence). The CDR3 region has the DNA TGTGCCTCGCGGGGGATCGGTGGAAACACCATATATTTT. Residues: CASRGIGGNTIYF.

The chain combines TRBV13 with TRBJ2-6, with D perhaps assigned TRBD1 or TRBD2 (5 bases each). The CDR3 loop spans 17 amino acids. Germline assignment: CDR1 PRHDT and CDR2 FYEKMQ (reference sequence). V was shortened by 4 bases and J by 3 bases, with 16 bases between the two germline ends. CDR3 bases: TGTGCCAGCAGCTCCCGGGACGGCTCGGATGGGGCCAACGTCCTGACTTTC. Translated: CASSSRDGSDGANVLTF.

This chain links TRBV6-1 with TRBJ2-7, with TRBD2 identical over 11 bases. V dropped 3 bases and J dropped 10; count of bases not matched to a gene: 11. Germline CDR1 and CDR2: MNHNS and SASEGT. This CDR3 is 15 amino acids long. CDR3 nucleotide sequence: TGTGCCAGCAGTGATTCGACTAGCGGGAACGTACAACAGTACTTC. Amino acids: CASSDSTSGNVQQYF.

The V and J genes are TRBV5-1 and TRBJ1-1; the match to TRBD1 covers 9 bases. This CDR3 spans 15 amino acids. Per germline, CDR1 SGHRS and CDR2 YFSETQ. The V gene end was trimmed by 5 bases and the J gene end by 0 bases; junction bases not matched to a gene: 5. The CDR3 is CASSPTGGMNTEAFF. In nucleotides, the CDR3 is TGCGCCAGCAGTCCAACAGGGGGCATGAACACTGAAGCTTTCTTT.

The J gene is TRBJ2-7, the V gene TRBV11-2; tentatively, D is TRBD2 (5 bases). The CDR3 is made up of 12 amino acids. Trimming took 6 bases from V and 7 from J, leaving 13 bases between them. Germline assignment: CDR1 SGHAT and CDR2 FQNNGV. Written as DNA, the CDR3 is TGTGCCAGCAGGCGGGTTGATGAAGAGCAGTACTTC. As protein: CASRRVDEEQYF.

The chain is built from TRBV7-8 and TRBJ2-7; 8 nucleotides line up with TRBD1. Germline V gene data show CDR1 as SGHVS and CDR2 as FQNEAQ. The CDR3 runs to 14 residues. Unmatched junction bases numbered 5, after V lost 2 bases and J lost 5 bases. CDR3: CASSLRQGYHEQYF. DNA for the CDR3: TGTGCCAGCAGCTTAAGACAGGGGTATCACGAGCAGTACTTC. The entire variable domain, with the rest obtained from reference TRBV7-8 and TRBJ2-7, is as follows: GAGVSQSPRYKVAKRGQDVALRCDPISGHVSLFWYQQALGQGPEFLTYFQNEAQLDKSGLPSDRFFAERPEGSVSTLKIQRTQQEDSAVYLCASSLRQGYHEQYFGPGTRLTVT.

A remark on this clone: Other nucleotide sequences in the sample specify the same CDR3. The chain employs TRBV9 and TRBJ1-1; D is perhaps TRBD1 (6 bases). There are 14 residues in the CDR3. V lost 0 bases, J lost 2 bases, and 8 bases lay in between. CDR1 and CDR2 (germline): SGDLS, YYNGEE. CDR3 nucleotide sequence: TGTGCCAGCAGCGTAGTGGGGGGCAACACTGAAGCTTTCTTT. This codes for CASSVVGGNTEAFF.

V is TRBV15 and J is TRBJ1-4; 8 bases line up with TRBD1. V was pared by 1 base and J by 8 bases, with 12 bases of the junction left unmatched. This CDR3 spans 17 amino acids. The germline V gene has CDR1 LNHNV and CDR2 YYDKDF (reference sequence). The DNA for the CDR3 is TGTGCCACCAGCAGAGCACAGCAGGGGGCAGGGGGCGAAAAACTGTTTTTT. Translation gives CATSRAQQGAGGEKLFF.

The chain carries TRBV18 and TRBJ2-7; D is possibly TRBD1 (5 bases). Germline V gene lookup returns CDR1 KGHSH and CDR2 LQKENI. This CDR3 is built from 15 residues. V was cut by 2 bases and J by 3 bases, with 14 bases left in between. The CDR3 reads CASSPRPLGDYEQYF. The CDR3 DNA follows: TGTGCCAGCTCACCAAGACCGCTAGGGGACTACGAGCAGTACTTC.

This chain links TRBV28 with TRBJ1-5; 9 nucleotides align to TRBD1. With V trimmed by 6 bases and J by 1 base, 10 bases remained unmatched. CDR3 size: 17 residues. CDR1 MDHEN and CDR2 SYDVKM come from the germline V gene. CDR3 DNA: TGTGCCAGCAGGAAGGGACAGGGCGTACGGAGCAATCAGCCCCAGCATTTT. Translated, it gives CASRKGQGVRSNQPQHF.

The genes are TRBV2 and TRBJ2-5; D is undetermined. The V gene's germline CDR1 is SNHLY and CDR2 FYNNEI. The ends were cut back, 3 bases at V and 4 bases at J, with 6 bases in the middle. The CDR3 is 12 residues long. CDR3 amino acids: CASSEPRETQYF. The DNA of the CDR3 is TGTGCCAGCAGTGAGCCCCGAGAGACCCAGTACTTC.

CDR3 sequence: CASSLVGQGGETQYF. CDR3 in DNA: TGTGCCAGCAGCTTAGTAGGGCAGGGAGGGGAGACCCAGTACTTC. The V gene is TRBV7-2, the J gene TRBJ2-5; TRBD2 matches at 7 bases. Germline V CDR1 and CDR2: SGHTA, FQGNSA. The CDR3 has 15 amino acids. V dropped 1 base and J dropped 5; count of bases not matched to a gene: 7.

The chain is built from TRBV5-5 and TRBJ1-4, with D possibly TRBD1 on 5 matching bases. The germline V gene has CDR1 SGHKS and CDR2 YYEKEE (reference sequence). This CDR3 contains 17 residues. The V end was cut by 3 bases, the J end by 3 bases, with 18 bases between. CDR3 coding DNA: TGTGCCAGCAGCTCCGGGACTCCGGAAATTTCTAATGAAAAACTGTTTTTT. The encoded protein is CASSSGTPEISNEKLFF.

This chain joins TRBV7-9 and TRBJ1-6; TRBD1 aligns across 7 bases. The CDR3 is 13 residues long. Trimming removed 5 bases from V and 9 bases from J; junction bases left unmatched: 4. CDR1 is SEHNR, CDR2 FQNEAQ, per germline (reference sequence). The CDR3 DNA reads TGTGCCAGCAGCGTTGACAGGGTTTCACCCCTCCACTTT. Protein product: CASSVDRVSPLHF.

This chain links TRBV9 with TRBJ1-6, with a tentative D call TRBD1 (6 bases). Germline V gene lookup returns CDR1 SGDLS and CDR2 YYNGEE. The CDR3 has 15 residues. Trimming shortened V by 0 bases and J by 10 bases, and 14 bases separated the two germline ends. The CDR3 nucleotides read TGTGCCAGCAGCGTAGAGGGAGACAGGCGGTCACCCCTCCACTTT. Residues: CASSVEGDRRSPLHF.

The chain links TRBV5-1 to TRBJ2-4; tentatively, D is TRBD1 (6 bases). Germline V CDR1 and CDR2: SGHRS, YFSETQ. V was cut by 1 base and J by 3 bases, with 8 bases left in between. The CDR3 runs to 14 residues. As DNA, the CDR3 is TGCGCCAGCAGCTTGAAGGGGGACAAAAACATTCAGTACTTC. This encodes CASSLKGDKNIQYF.

The V call is TRBV4-1, the J call TRBJ2-7; no reliable D call. Trimming took 1 base from V and 3 from J, leaving 7 bases between them. Per the germline V gene, CDR1 is MGHRA and CDR2 is YSYEKL. The CDR3 length is 13 residues. In nucleotides, the CDR3 is TGCGCCAGCAGCCAAGGACTGAACTACGAGCAGTACTTC. This sequence encodes CASSQGLNYEQYF.